The TCR beta chain under discussion was sequenced for a study of T-cell reconstitution after alpha-beta-depleted transplantation in children. General study points: Reportedly, roughly two months post-transplant, alpha-beta T cells arose from several hundred expanded graft clones. Newly generated T cells supplied most T-cell counts and diversity one year post-transplant.

This clonotype was recorded at least ten times. Its antigen is undetermined. The authors prepared the TCRbeta library with unique molecular identifiers. From the PCR reads, TCRdb called clonotypes with MiXCR, one entry per CDR3 protein. The sample shows tens of thousands of distinct CDR3 sequences, roughly 4.9% of them seen only once. V lost 0 bases and J lost 2; bases outside the gene matches: 7. Germline V gene lookup returns CDR1 SGHRS and CDR2 YFSETQ. The CDR3 has 16 residues. The chain recombines TRBV5-1 with TRBJ2-7; 8 nucleotides align to TRBD1. This TCR was sampled from a boy in the first two years of life who had a stem cell transplant for acute myeloid leukemia, so the T cells may come from the graft donor. The sample consisted of PBMCs, mostly from graft donor cells, taken 180 days after TCRalphabeta/CD19-depleted stem cell transplant. The CDR3 DNA is TGCGCCAGCAGCTTGGTCCCGGGACAGGTGACCTACGAGCAGTACTTC. Encoded protein: CASSLVPGQVTYEQYF.